The next 10 T cell receptor beta chains were all read from a single sample in a study of shared T cell receptors in the human thymus. Assay used: immunoSEQ multiplex PCR; TCRdb lists only in-frame clones, some missing. The table has some 700,000 clones, 85% to 90% seen once; the top ten hold about 0.01%. The same sample was also used in a study of human thymus T cells.

The sequenced sample was thymocytes. These receptor sequences come from a boy in the first two years of life with a congenital heart defect.

The rearrangement joins TRBV11-2 to TRBJ2-7; 8 bases align to TRBD1. Germline assignment: CDR1 SGHAT and CDR2 FQNNGV. Unmatched junction bases numbered 2, after V lost 4 bases and J lost 0 bases. CDR3 length equals 14 residues. The CDR3 DNA is TGTGCCAGCAGCTCGACAGGGGCCTCCTACGAGCAGTACTTC. Residues: CASSSTGASYEQYF.

V is TRBV30 and J is TRBJ1-3, with D possibly TRBD1 on 6 matching bases. The CDR3 has 14 amino acids. The germline gives CDR1 GTSNPN, CDR2 SVGIG (reference sequence). V shed 5 bases and J shed 1 base, with 12 bases lying between them. DNA of the CDR3: TGTGCCTGGGAAACAGGGACGTCTGGAAACACCATATATTTT. It specifies CAWETGTSGNTIYF.

The CDR3 nucleotides are TGTGCCAGCAGTTGGGTCGGGACAGGGGTTACGGGTCAGCCCCAGCATTTT. Its protein is CASSWVGTGVTGQPQHF. The genes are TRBV28 and TRBJ1-5; 10 bases map to TRBD1. Germline V gene sequence: CDR1 MDHEN, CDR2 SYDVKM. The CDR3 is made up of 17 amino acids. V trimming: 4 bases; J trimming: 6 bases; junction bases outside the gene matches: 12.

This chain connects TRBV4-2 to TRBJ2-7; tentatively, D is TRBD1 (6 bases). Trimming removed 3 bases from V and 1 base from J, with 13 bases in between. This CDR3 contains 15 residues. Germline loops: CDR1 LGHNA, CDR2 YNFKEQ. The CDR3 sequence is CASSHKDTGSYEQYF. CDR3 in DNA: TGTGCCAGCAGCCACAAAGATACAGGGTCCTACGAGCAGTACTTC.

This chain connects TRBV11-2 to TRBJ2-1, with TRBD2 identical over 8 bases. Germline V gene sequence: CDR1 SGHAT, CDR2 FQNNGV. This CDR3 is built from 16 residues. The ends lost 4 bases at V and 1 base at J; junction bases unmatched: 6. CDR3 nucleotides: TGTGCCAGCAGCTCATTGCGCGGGAGGTCCTACAATGAGCAGTTCTTC. Amino acids: CASSSLRGRSYNEQFF.

This sequence joins TRBV5-4 and TRBJ2-3, with D tentatively TRBD2 (7 bases). CDR1 is SGHNT, CDR2 YYREEE, per germline (reference sequence). The V and J ends lost 5 bases and 0 bases respectively, with 22 bases between them. The CDR3 length is 18 residues. CDR3: CASRRGEGGPPSTDTQYF. The CDR3 nucleotides are TGTGCCAGCAGGAGGGGGGAGGGGGGACCCCCAAGCACAGATACGCAGTATTTT.

In DNA form, the CDR3 reads TGTGCCAGCAGCTTGGGCGGCCTATGGGCAGATACGCAGTATTTT. Protein: CASSLGGLWADTQYF. The J gene is TRBJ2-3, the V gene TRBV5-4; D uncertain. CDR3 length: 15 amino acids. V was shortened by 0 bases and J by 4 bases, with 12 bases between the two germline ends. CDR1 SGHNT and CDR2 YYREEE come from the germline V gene (reference sequence).

The chain combines TRBV29-1 with TRBJ1-1, with a weak D call TRBD1 (6 bases). CDR1 and CDR2 (germline): SQVTM, ANQGSEA. V was pared by 6 bases and J by 4 bases, with 12 bases between. There are 12 residues in the CDR3. Here the CDR3 reads CSVQGHITEAFF. CDR3 in DNA: TGCAGCGTACAGGGTCACATCACTGAAGCTTTCTTT.

The CDR3 DNA sequence: TGTGCCAGCAGCCGGACAGGGTGGGACAATGAGCAGTTCTTC. Translating it yields CASSRTGWDNEQFF. This chain uses TRBV6-6 with TRBJ2-1; the match to TRBD1 covers 8 bases. With 6 bases clipped from V and 5 bases from J, the junction kept 6 bases outside the gene matches. This CDR3 contains 14 residues. CDR1 is MNHNY, CDR2 SVGAGI, per germline (reference sequence).

This rearrangement joins TRBV4-2 to TRBJ2-1; 12 bases map to TRBD2. Per the germline V gene, CDR1 is LGHNA and CDR2 is YNFKEQ. The length of the CDR3 is 15 residues. The trim removed 4 bases at V and 7 bases at J, leaving 5 bases unmatched. CDR3 region: CASSLSGTSGNEQFF. CDR3 sequence (DNA): TGTGCCAGCAGCCTCTCCGGGACTAGCGGGAATGAGCAGTTCTTC.